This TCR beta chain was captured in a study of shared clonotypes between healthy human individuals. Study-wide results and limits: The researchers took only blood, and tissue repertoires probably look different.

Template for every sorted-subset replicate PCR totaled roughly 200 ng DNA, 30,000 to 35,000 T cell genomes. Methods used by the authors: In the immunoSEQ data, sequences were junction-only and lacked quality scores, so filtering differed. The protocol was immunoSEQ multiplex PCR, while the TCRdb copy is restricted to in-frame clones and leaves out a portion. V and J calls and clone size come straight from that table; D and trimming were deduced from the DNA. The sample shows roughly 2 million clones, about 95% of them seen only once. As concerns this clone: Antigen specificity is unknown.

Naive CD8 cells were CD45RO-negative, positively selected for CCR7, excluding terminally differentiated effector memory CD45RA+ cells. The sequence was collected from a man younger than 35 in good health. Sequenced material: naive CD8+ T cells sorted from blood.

The CDR3 reads CATSRDLAGATDTQYF. CDR3 nucleotide sequence: TGTGCCACCAGCAGGGACTTAGCGGGAGCAACAGATACGCAGTATTTT. V is TRBV15 and J is TRBJ2-3; TRBD2 matches at 9 bases. The ends lost 3 bases at V and 3 bases at J; junction bases unmatched: 7. The germline V gene has CDR1 LNHNV and CDR2 YYDKDF (reference sequence). The CDR3 covers 16 residues.